The present T cell receptor beta chain was sequenced within a study of blood T cell repertoires in COVID-19. Overall study: Acute-phase and convalescent COVID-19 samples originated in the United States, Italy and Spain.

The germline V gene encodes CDR1 SGHTA and CDR2 FQGTGA. The CDR3 has 13 residues. Trimming cost V 3 bases and J 5 bases; bases outside gene matches: 1. Per the original methods: Cell counts per sample came from amplifying reference gene primers. Assay used: immunoSEQ multiplex PCR; TCRdb lists only in-frame clones, some missing. V and J calls plus clone size are reproduced from that table; the DNA served to infer D and trimming. The sample has under 150,000 clones, roughly 80% seen once; the top ten hold around 8.5%. The table lists this clone with a few counts. This chain joins TRBV7-3 and TRBJ1-2; 9 bases map to TRBD1. The sequence was obtained from a woman aged 40 to 49 with acute or convalescent COVID-19. Sequenced material: peripheral blood. The DNA for the CDR3 is TGTGCCAGCAGCTTGGGACAGGGTTATGGCTACACCTTC. Translation gives CASSLGQGYGYTF.